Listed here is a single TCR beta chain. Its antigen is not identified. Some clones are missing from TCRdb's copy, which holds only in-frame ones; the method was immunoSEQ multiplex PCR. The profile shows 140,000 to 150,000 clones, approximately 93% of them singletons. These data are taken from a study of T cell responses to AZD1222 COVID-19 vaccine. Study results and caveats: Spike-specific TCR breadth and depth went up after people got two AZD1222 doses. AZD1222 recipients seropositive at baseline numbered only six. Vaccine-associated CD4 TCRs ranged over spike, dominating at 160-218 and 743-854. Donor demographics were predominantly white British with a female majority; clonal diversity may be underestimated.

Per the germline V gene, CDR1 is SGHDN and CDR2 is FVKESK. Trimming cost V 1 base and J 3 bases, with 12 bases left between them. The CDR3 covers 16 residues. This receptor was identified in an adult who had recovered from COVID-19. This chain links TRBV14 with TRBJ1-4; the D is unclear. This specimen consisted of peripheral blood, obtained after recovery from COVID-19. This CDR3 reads CASSQVNDKSNEKLFF. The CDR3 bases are TGTGCCAGCAGCCAAGTAAATGACAAGTCTAATGAAAAACTGTTTTTT.